This TCR beta chain was identified in a study of identical twins. Study-wide results and limits: The presence of invariant MAIT and iNKT cells could partly confound analyses of zero-insertion sequences. Beta clonotypes that were abundant in cord blood contained fewer insertions, a pattern absent from memory repertoires.

In the case of this clonotype: The target antigen is unknown.

Each cDNA held unique molecular identifiers, and template switching gave it a universal primer site. TCRdb independently ran MiXCR on the 5' RACE reads; one entry per CDR3 protein. The data show more than 1.5 million distinct CDR3 sequences, about 32% seen once. With no exceptions, donors were healthy Caucasians. The junction had 3 bases not matched to a gene; V was cut back by 1 base and J by 2 bases. The germline CDR1 and CDR2 sequences are MGHDK and SYGVNS. CDR3 length: 15 residues. The origin of this receptor is a newborn girl in good health. The chain uses TRBV25-1 and TRBJ1-2; 8 bases map to TRBD1. Sequenced material: cord blood. The CDR3 here is CASSESGTGNYGYTF. CDR3 sequence (DNA): TGTGCCAGCAGTGAATCCGGGACAGGCAACTATGGCTACACCTTC.